This T cell receptor beta chain originates from a study of CD8 T cell repertoires and HIV-1 epitope variants. TCRdb's copy holds only in-frame clones and misses some; the assay was immunoSEQ multiplex PCR. The sample has several thousand clones, around 69% seen once. As regards this clone: The target antigen is unknown.

Germline values: CDR1 MRHNA, CDR2 SNTAGT. The CDR3 is made up of 14 amino acids. V lost 0 bases and J 2 bases, leaving 5 bases between the germline ends. V and J are TRBV6-4 and TRBJ2-1; D possibly corresponds to TRBD1 (5 bases). The sample comprised cultured CD8+ T cells derived from PBMCs. This clonotype was obtained from a male donor with HIV. DNA for the CDR3: TGTGCCAGCAGTGACTCGGGGCCCTACAATGAGCAGTTCTTC. As protein: CASSDSGPYNEQFF.